These 18 T cell receptor beta chains originate from one sample sequenced in a study of shared clonotypes between healthy human individuals. Clones were sequenced by immunoSEQ multiplex PCR, and TCRdb holds only the in-frame ones, with some missing. The sample records fewer than 1 million clones, 90% to 98% being singletons. Terminally differentiated effector memory CD45RA+ cells were left out of the naive CD8 fraction, which was CD45RO-negative and positively selected for CCR7. The sequenced sample was naive CD8+ T cells sorted from blood. The receptor set was obtained from a man aged 30 to 45 in good health.

The chain joins TRBV5-1 to TRBJ2-5; D unresolved. Germline CDR1 is SGHRS and CDR2 is YFSETQ. This CDR3 has 14 residues. V was cut by 4 bases and J by 3 bases, with 13 bases left in between. This CDR3 is CASSADVLEETQYF. CDR3 nucleotide sequence: TGCGCCAGCAGCGCGGACGTCTTGGAAGAGACCCAGTACTTC.

The CDR3 coding sequence is TGCGCCAGCAGCCTGCCCGGGACTAGCGGGGGGAACACCGGGGAGCTGTTTTTT. It is translated as CASSLPGTSGGNTGELFF. V is TRBV4-1 and J is TRBJ2-2; 14 bases match TRBD2. The germline V gene has CDR1 MGHRA and CDR2 YSYEKL. This CDR3 region has 18 residues. With 4 bases clipped from V and 1 base from J, the junction kept 5 bases outside the gene matches.

This chain uses TRBV7-9 with TRBJ2-1, with D possibly being TRBD1 or TRBD2 (6 bases each). Trimming removed 4 bases from V and 6 bases from J, with 19 bases in between. The CDR3 sequence is 16 residues long. The V gene's germline CDR1 is SEHNR and CDR2 FQNEAQ (reference sequence). The chain's CDR3 is CASSYSVVGGFNEQFF. The DNA for the CDR3 is TGTGCCAGCAGCTATAGTGTGGTAGGGGGGTTCAATGAGCAGTTCTTC.

The rearrangement links TRBV18 to TRBJ2-1; 14 bases align to TRBD2. Trimming took 2 bases from V and 5 from J; bases not matched to a gene: 2. In germline, CDR1 is KGHSH, CDR2 LQKENI. The CDR3 totals 16 residues. The CDR3: CASSPWGLAGDNEQFF. The CDR3, as DNA: TGTGCCAGCTCACCATGGGGACTAGCGGGGGACAATGAGCAGTTCTTC.

The chain employs TRBV6-5 and TRBJ2-7; 10 bases match TRBD2. Germline V lookup: CDR1 MNHEY, CDR2 SVGAGI. The CDR3 covers 15 residues. V lost 3 bases to trimming and J lost 0 bases; unmatched junction nucleotides: 2. The CDR3 sequence is CASSYGTSASYEQYF. In nucleotides, the CDR3 is TGTGCCAGCAGTTATGGGACTAGCGCCTCCTACGAGCAGTACTTC.

The V gene is TRBV19, the J gene TRBJ2-7; TRBD2 matches 7 bases. CDR1 is LNHDA, CDR2 SQIVND, per germline (reference sequence). There are 13 residues in the CDR3. With 5 bases clipped from V and 1 base from J, the junction kept 2 bases outside the gene matches. The CDR3 loop reads CASSSAGSYEQYF. CDR3 nucleotides: TGTGCCAGTAGTTCAGCGGGATCCTACGAGCAGTACTTC.

The V call is TRBV10-2, the J call TRBJ2-3; 9 bases map to TRBD2. Germline V gives CDR1 WSHSY, CDR2 SAAADI. CDR3 length equals 16 residues. Trimming took 0 bases from V and 4 from J; bases not matched to a gene: 5. CDR3: CASSESRTSDADTQYF. The CDR3 DNA reads TGCGCCAGCAGTGAGTCGCGGACTAGCGACGCAGATACGCAGTATTTT.

About this clone: A read error may account for a junction end that differs from germline. The genes are TRBV6-1 and TRBJ2-7; D not resolved. Germline lookup yields CDR1 MNHNS and CDR2 SASEGT. This CDR3 has 13 amino acids. The CDR3 nucleotides read TGTGCCAGCAGCCCGTACTCCTCCCACGAGCAGTACTTC. This codes for CASSPYSSHEQYF.

As regards this clone: The sample contains more than one DNA sequence encoding this CDR3. The gene calls are TRBV6-5 and TRBJ2-5; D possibly corresponds to TRBD2 (5 bases). The germline V gene encodes CDR1 MNHEY and CDR2 SVGAGI. V dropped 2 bases and J dropped 3 bases, with 7 bases sitting between them. This CDR3 contains 13 residues. The CDR3 DNA is TGTGCCAGCAGTTACGCCGGGGAAGAGACCCAGTACTTC. Translating it yields CASSYAGEETQYF.

The V and J genes are TRBV14 and TRBJ2-7; TRBD1 might be the D (5 bases). This CDR3 is 15 amino acids long. Looked up from germline, CDR1 is SGHDN and CDR2 is FVKESK. V lost 0 bases and J lost 3, with 12 bases in between. As DNA, the CDR3 is TGTGCCAGCAGCCAAGATCAGGGTGGGGTCTACGAGCAGTACTTC. It encodes CASSQDQGGVYEQYF.

The chain carries TRBV5-6 and TRBJ1-5; D not resolved. CDR1 and CDR2 from the germline V gene are SGHDT and YYEEEE. The CDR3 totals 13 residues. The ends were cut back, 0 bases at V and 6 bases at J, with 7 bases in the middle. CDR3 in DNA: TGTGCCAGCAGCTTGGAGGAGGGTCAGCCCCAGCATTTT. Translation gives CASSLEEGQPQHF. Looking up the rest from reference TRBV5-6 and TRBJ1-5 gives the full variable domain: DAGVTQSPTHLIKTRGQQVTLRCSPKSGHDTVSWYQQALGQGPQFIFQYYEEEERQRGNFPDRFSGHQFPNYSSELNVNALLLGDSALYLCASSLEEGQPQHFGDGTRLSIL.

This clone was recorded once. V is TRBV7-6 and J is TRBJ2-1, with TRBD2 matching over 14 bases. V gave up 1 base and J gave up 9 bases; unmatched junction bases: 2. CDR3 length equals 15 residues. The germline V gene has CDR1 SGHVS and CDR2 FNYEAQ. CDR3 sequence (DNA): TGTGCCAGCAGCTTAGAGGGACTAGCGGGAGTTGAGCAGTTCTTC. This codes for CASSLEGLAGVEQFF. Looking up the rest from reference TRBV7-6 and TRBJ2-1 gives the full variable domain: GAGVSQSPRYKVTKRGQDVALRCDPISGHVSLYWYRQALGQGPEFLTYFNYEAQQDKSGLPNDRFSAERPEGSISTLTIQRTEQRDSAMYRCASSLEGLAGVEQFFGPGTRLTVL.

The V call is TRBV27, the J call TRBJ2-7; D gene unclear. Germline V gene data show CDR1 as MNHEY and CDR2 as SMNVEV (reference sequence). The V and J ends lost 3 bases and 0 bases respectively, with 12 bases between them. The CDR3 covers 15 residues. CDR3 amino acids: CASSLTPYFSYEQYF. In nucleotides, the CDR3 is TGTGCCAGCAGTTTGACCCCGTACTTCTCCTACGAGCAGTACTTC.

This chain links TRBV7-9 with TRBJ2-7, with a possible D match to TRBD1 (6 bases). Germline V CDR1 and CDR2: SEHNR, FQNEAQ (reference sequence). Between the trimmed V and J ends, which lost 4 bases and 0 bases, there was a span of 16 bases. The CDR3 extends over 16 amino acids. CDR3 residues: CASSSQGLFDSYEQYF. CDR3 bases: TGTGCCAGCAGCTCTCAGGGGCTATTCGACTCCTACGAGCAGTACTTC.

The CDR3 DNA is TGCGCCAGCAGTTTTCCCACACTAGCGGGAGTTGAGCAGTTCTTC. This gives the protein CASSFPTLAGVEQFF. The chain couples TRBV5-1 to TRBJ2-1, with 11 bases identical to TRBD2. Germline CDR1 is SGHRS and CDR2 is YFSETQ. Trimming at V came to 5 bases and at J to 9 bases, leaving 10 bases not matched to a gene. The CDR3 covers 15 residues.

The chain's CDR3 is CASSTSTGPYGYTF. The DNA of the CDR3 is TGTGCCAGCAGCACGTCGACAGGACCCTATGGCTACACCTTC. The chain has TRBV27 and TRBJ1-2, with D possibly TRBD1 on 6 matching bases. CDR3 length equals 14 residues. V was cut by 6 bases and J by 4 bases, with 15 bases left in between. Germline V gives CDR1 MNHEY, CDR2 SMNVEV (reference sequence).

The chain combines TRBV27 with TRBJ2-7; a possible D gene is TRBD2 (5 bases). The CDR3 spans 14 residues. The ends were cut back, 0 bases at V and 5 bases at J, with 11 bases in the middle. The germline CDR1 and CDR2 sequences are MNHEY and SMNVEV (reference sequence). The CDR3 is CASSLSRGFHEQYF. The CDR3 bases are TGTGCCAGCAGTTTATCCCGGGGTTTCCACGAGCAGTACTTC.

The rearrangement uses TRBV13 and TRBJ1-2; D remains unclear. Germline V CDR1 and CDR2: PRHDT, FYEKMQ (reference sequence). V was shortened by 0 bases and J by 8 bases, with 16 bases between the two germline ends. This CDR3 has 15 amino acids. The CDR3 is CASSLGRAPNRGYTF. In nucleotides, the CDR3 is TGTGCCAGCAGCTTAGGTCGGGCCCCAAATAGAGGCTACACCTTC.